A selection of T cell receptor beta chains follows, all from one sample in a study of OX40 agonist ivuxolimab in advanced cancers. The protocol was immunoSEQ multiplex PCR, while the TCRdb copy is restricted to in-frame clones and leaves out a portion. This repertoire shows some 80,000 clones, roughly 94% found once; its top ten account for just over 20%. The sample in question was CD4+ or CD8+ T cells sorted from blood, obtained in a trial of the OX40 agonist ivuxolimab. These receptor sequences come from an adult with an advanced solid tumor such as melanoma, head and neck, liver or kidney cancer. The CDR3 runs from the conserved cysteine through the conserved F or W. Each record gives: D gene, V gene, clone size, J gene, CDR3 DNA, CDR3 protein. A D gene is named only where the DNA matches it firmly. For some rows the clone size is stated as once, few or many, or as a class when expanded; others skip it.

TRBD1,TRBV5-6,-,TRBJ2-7,TGTGCCAGCAGCTTCGGACAGGTCCTCTACGAGCAGTACTTC,CASSFGQVLYEQYF
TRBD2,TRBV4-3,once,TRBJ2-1,TGCGCCAGCAGCCATGGGACTAATCTTAGGGAGCAGTTCTTC,CASSHGTNLREQFF
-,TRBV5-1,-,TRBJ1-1,TGCGCCAGCAGCTTAGGTCTACGAGCCAGGGTGGACACTGAAGCTTTCTTT,CASSLGLRARVDTEAFF
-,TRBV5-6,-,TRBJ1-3,TGTGCCAGCAGCTTGGAGGGCTCTGGAAACACCATATATTTT,CASSLEGSGNTIYF
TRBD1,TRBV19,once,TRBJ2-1,TGTGCCAGCCGACAGGGTACGTTGTACAATGAGCAGTTCTTC,CASRQGTLYNEQFF
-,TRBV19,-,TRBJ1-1,TGTGCCAGTAGTATGTATGGGGGTTCGAACACTGAAGCTTTCTTT,CASSMYGGSNTEAFF
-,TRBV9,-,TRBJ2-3,TGTGCCAGCAGCCCCCACCAGTTCATCGGGCAAGGTTTTGATACGCAGTATTTT,CASSPHQFIGQGFDTQYF
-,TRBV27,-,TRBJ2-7,TGTGCCAGCAGTCAGGGGACCAACGAGCAGTACTTC,CASSQGTNEQYF
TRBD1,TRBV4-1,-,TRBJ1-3,TGCGCCAGCAGCCATTCGGACAGGGGGCGAGGAAACACCATATATTTT,CASSHSDRGRGNTIYF
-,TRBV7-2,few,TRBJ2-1,TGTGCCAGCAGCCGGCTGAGCGCCGGGGCCCATGAGCAGTTCTTC,CASSRLSAGAHEQFF
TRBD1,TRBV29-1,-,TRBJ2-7,TGCAGCGTTGACGAGACCGGGACAGGGACCTACGAGCAGTACTTC,CSVDETGTGTYEQYF
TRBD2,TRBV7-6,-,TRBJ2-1,TGTGCCAGCAGCTTAGGTGCGGGGGCCTACAATGAGCAGTTCTTC,CASSLGAGAYNEQFF
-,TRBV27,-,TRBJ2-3,TGTGCCAGCAGCCTAGCCGGGGGGCGGGGTATGGATACGCAGTATTTT,CASSLAGGRGMDTQYF
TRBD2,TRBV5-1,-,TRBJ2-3,TGCGCCAGCACCTTCCTTCAAGCGGGGGGTTTAGATACGCAGTATTTT,CASTFLQAGGLDTQYF
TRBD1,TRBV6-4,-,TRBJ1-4,TGTGCCAGCAGCCCTACCAGAACAGGGGGGAATGAAAAACTGTTTTTT,CASSPTRTGGNEKLFF
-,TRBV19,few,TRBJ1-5,TGTGCCAGTAGTATTTGGGATTTGGGGGTAAACCAGCATTTT,CASSIWDLGVNQHF
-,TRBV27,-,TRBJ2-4,TGTGCCAGCAGTCTTGACCCGAACAGTGGAAACATTCAGTACTTC,CASSLDPNSGNIQYF
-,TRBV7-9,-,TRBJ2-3,TGTGCCAGCAGCTTCGGACCCGGGGGTAGCCCAGATACGCAGTATTTT,CASSFGPGGSPDTQYF
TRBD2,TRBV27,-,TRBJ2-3,TGTGCCAGCAGTTTATCGATCCTAGCGGGAGTGTGGTCCACAGATACGCAGTATTTT,CASSLSILAGVWSTDTQYF
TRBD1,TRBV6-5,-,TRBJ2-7,TGTGCCAGCAGTTACTCTGGGACAGGGGCCCACGAGCAGTACTTC,CASSYSGTGAHEQYF
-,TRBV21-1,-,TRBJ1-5,TGTGCCAGCAGCTCCAGTCAGGGGGGGATCAATCAGCCCCAGCATTTT,CASSSSQGGINQPQHF
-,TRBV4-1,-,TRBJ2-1,TGCGCCAGCAGCCAAGCGGGGGGCCCCTACAATGAGCAGTTCTTC,CASSQAGGPYNEQFF
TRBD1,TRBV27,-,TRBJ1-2,TGTGCCAGCAGTTTACAGGGGGGGGATGGCTACACCTTC,CASSLQGGDGYTF
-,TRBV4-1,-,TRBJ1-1,TGCGCCAGCAGCCAAGTTTTAACAAACACTGAAGCTTTCTTT,CASSQVLTNTEAFF
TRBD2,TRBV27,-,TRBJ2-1,TGTGCCAGCAGTTCCCCTTTCGAGGCGGGACTATACAATGAGCAGTTCTTC,CASSSPFEAGLYNEQFF
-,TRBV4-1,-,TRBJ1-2,TGCGCCAGCAGCCAAGTGAGGGAACCAGACTATGGCTACACCTTC,CASSQVREPDYGYTF
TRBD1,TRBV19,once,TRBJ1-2,TGTGCCAGTAGTACTCAGGGGGCTGCGCGGGGCTACACCTTC,CASSTQGAARGYTF
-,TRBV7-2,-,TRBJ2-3,TGTGCCAGCAGCTTAGGGGTAGCGGGCACAGATACGCAGTATTTT,CASSLGVAGTDTQYF
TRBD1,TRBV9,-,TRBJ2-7,TGTGCCAGCAGCTCGGGGACAGCAGCCTCCTACGAGCAGTACTTC,CASSSGTAASYEQYF
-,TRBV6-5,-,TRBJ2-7,TGTGCCAGCAGTCCCCTAGGCGGACCCTACGAGCAGTACTTC,CASSPLGGPYEQYF
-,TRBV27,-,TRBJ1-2,TGTGCCAGCACCCCTGGGGGGGGCGCGGTGGGCTACACCTTC,CASTPGGGAVGYTF
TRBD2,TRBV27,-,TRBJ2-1,TGTGCCAGCAGTTCGACTAGCGGGAGATTATACATAGCCTACAATGAGCAGTTCTTC,CASSSTSGRLYIAYNEQFF
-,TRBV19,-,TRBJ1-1,TGTGCCAGTAGTTGGTCCCAGCAAAACACTGAAGCTTTCTTT,CASSWSQQNTEAFF
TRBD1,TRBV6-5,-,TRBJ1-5,TGTGCCAGCAGACGACAGGGGCCGAATCAGCCCCAGCATTTT,CASRRQGPNQPQHF
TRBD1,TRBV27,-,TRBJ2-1,TGTGCCAGCAGCTCAGGACAGGGACTTAACAATGAGCAGTTCTTC,CASSSGQGLNNEQFF
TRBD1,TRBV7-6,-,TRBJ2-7,TGTGCCAGCAGCCTCCGGACAGGGGGCGTGGAGCAGTACTTC,CASSLRTGGVEQYF
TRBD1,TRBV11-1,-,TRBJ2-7,TGTGCCAGCAGCCCTATGGACAGGGGGGGGATCTACGAGCAGTACTTC,CASSPMDRGGIYEQYF
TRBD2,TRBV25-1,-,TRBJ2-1,TGTGCCAGCAGTGTAGTCCTAGCGGGAGACTACAATGAGCAGTTCTTC,CASSVVLAGDYNEQFF
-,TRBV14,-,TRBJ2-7,TGTGCCAGCAGCCAAGAGTACGAGCAGTACTTC,CASSQEYEQYF
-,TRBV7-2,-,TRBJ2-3,TGTGCCAGCAGCTCCAACAGGGGGGGATTTTCAAAGACAGATACGCAGTATTTT,CASSSNRGGFSKTDTQYF
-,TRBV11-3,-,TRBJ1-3,TGTGCCAGCAGCTCCCTCGACATTCCAAACACCATATATTTT,CASSSLDIPNTIYF